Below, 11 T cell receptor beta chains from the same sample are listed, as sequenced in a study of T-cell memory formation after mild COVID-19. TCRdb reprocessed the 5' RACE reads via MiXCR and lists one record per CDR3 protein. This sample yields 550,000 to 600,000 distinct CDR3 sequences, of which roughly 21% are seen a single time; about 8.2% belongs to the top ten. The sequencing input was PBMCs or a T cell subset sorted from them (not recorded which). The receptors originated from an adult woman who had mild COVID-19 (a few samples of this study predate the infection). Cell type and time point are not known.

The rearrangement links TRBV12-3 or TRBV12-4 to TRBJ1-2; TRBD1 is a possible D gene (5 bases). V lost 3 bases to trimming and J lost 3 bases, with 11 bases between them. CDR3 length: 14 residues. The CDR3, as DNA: TGTGCCAGCAGTTTGGGGGTGGGGGACTATGGCTACACCTTC. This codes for CASSLGVGDYGYTF.

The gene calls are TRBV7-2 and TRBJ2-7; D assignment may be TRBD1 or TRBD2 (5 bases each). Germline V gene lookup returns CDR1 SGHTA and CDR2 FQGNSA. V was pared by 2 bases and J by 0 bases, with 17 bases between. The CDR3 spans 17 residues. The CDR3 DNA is TGTGCCAGCAGCTTAAAGGGGCTCACGGGGAGCTCCTACGAGCAGTACTTC. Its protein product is CASSLKGLTGSSYEQYF.

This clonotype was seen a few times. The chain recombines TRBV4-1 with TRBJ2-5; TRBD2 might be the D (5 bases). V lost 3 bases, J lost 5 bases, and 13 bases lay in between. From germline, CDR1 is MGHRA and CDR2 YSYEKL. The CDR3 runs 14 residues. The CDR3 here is CASSHLLGWETQYF. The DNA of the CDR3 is TGCGCCAGCAGCCATCTACTAGGTTGGGAGACCCAGTACTTC.

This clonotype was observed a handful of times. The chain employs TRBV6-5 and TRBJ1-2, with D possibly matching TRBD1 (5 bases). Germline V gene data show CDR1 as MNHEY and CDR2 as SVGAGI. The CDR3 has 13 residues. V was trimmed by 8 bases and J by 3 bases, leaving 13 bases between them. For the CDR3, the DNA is TGTGCCAGCCGACGTGGGGCGCACTATGGCTACACCTTC. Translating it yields CASRRGAHYGYTF.

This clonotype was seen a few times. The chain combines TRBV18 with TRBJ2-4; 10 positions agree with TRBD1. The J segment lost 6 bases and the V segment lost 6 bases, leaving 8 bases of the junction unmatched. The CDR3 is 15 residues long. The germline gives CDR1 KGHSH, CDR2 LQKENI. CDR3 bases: TGTGCCAGCTCCCTTGGGACAGGGGAAAGAAACATTCAGTACTTC. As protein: CASSLGTGERNIQYF.

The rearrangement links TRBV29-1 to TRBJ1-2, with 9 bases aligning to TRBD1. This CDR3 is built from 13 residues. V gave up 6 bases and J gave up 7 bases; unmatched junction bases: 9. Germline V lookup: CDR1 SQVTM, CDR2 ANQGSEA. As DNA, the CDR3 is TGCAGCGTCCGACCGGGACAGGGATTTGGCTACACCTTC. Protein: CSVRPGQGFGYTF.

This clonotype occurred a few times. CDR3 protein: CASTPTGLAGRTGRNEQFF. CDR3 bases: TGTGCCAGCACCCCCACGGGACTAGCGGGACGTACTGGGCGAAATGAGCAGTTCTTC. The genes are TRBV28 and TRBJ2-1; TRBD2 matches at 13 bases. Germline loops: CDR1 MDHEN, CDR2 SYDVKM. The CDR3 contains 19 residues. Trimming cost V 7 bases and J 7 bases; bases outside gene matches: 19.

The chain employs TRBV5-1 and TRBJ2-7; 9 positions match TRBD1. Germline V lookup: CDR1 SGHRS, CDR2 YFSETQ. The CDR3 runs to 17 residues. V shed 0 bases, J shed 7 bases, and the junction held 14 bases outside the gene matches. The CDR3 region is CASSLASRTGAAGEQYF. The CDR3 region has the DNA TGCGCCAGCAGCTTGGCCTCTAGGACAGGGGCCGCCGGAGAGCAGTACTTC.

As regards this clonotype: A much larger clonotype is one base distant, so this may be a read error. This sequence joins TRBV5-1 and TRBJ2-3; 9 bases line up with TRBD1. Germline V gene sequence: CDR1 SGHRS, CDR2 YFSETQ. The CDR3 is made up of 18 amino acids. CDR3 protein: CASILASGGQGNRYTQYF. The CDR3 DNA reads TGCGCCAGCATCTTGGCCTCCGGGGGACAGGGTAATAGGTATACGCAGTATTTT.

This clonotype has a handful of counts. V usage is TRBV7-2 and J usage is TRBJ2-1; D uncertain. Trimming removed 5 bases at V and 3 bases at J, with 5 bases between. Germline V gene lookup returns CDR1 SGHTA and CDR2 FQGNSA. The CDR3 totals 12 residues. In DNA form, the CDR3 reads TGTGCCAGCAGCGCTTACTACAATGAGCAGTTCTTC. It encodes CASSAYYNEQFF.

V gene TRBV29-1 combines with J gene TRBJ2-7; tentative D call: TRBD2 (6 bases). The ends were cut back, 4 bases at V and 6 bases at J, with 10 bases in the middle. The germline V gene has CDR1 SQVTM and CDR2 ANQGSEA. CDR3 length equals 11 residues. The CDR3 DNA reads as TGCAGCGTTGTGAGGGGAGGCGAGCAGTACTTC. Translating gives CSVVRGGEQYF.